Presented here are 30 T cell receptor beta chains from one specimen sequenced in a study of T cells in Graves' hyperthyroidism and ophthalmopathy. Amplified TCR beta CDR3 regions derived from RNA transcripts. During a first-round RT-PCR of the TCR CDR3, the HTBI primer set was used. TCRdb analysed the multiplex PCR reads with MiXCR anew, one entry per CDR3 protein. The sample includes about 590,000 distinct CDR3 sequences, roughly 14% of them seen just once. The sequenced sample was blood. The receptors stem from a woman aged 25 to 39 with Graves' hyperthyroidism.

The rearrangement uses TRBV10-3 and TRBJ2-2; 7 bases match TRBD2. With 10 bases clipped from V and 4 bases from J, the junction kept 6 bases outside the gene matches. CDR3 size: 13 residues. CDR1 is ENHRY and CDR2 is SYGVKD in the germline V gene. Here the CDR3 reads CATAASGTGELFF. CDR3 nucleotide sequence: TGTGCCACTGCGGCTAGCGGCACCGGGGAGCTGTTTTTT.

This clonotype was seen ten or more times. The chain carries TRBV12-3 or TRBV12-4 and TRBJ1-4; D is possibly TRBD1 (5 bases). V was clipped by 8 bases and J by 5 bases, with 9 bases between them. There are 12 residues in the CDR3. In DNA form, the CDR3 reads TGTGCCAGCGGCCAGGGAAATGAAAAACTGTTTTTT. This translates into CASGQGNEKLFF.

This clonotype was seen only a few times. This chain connects TRBV29-1 to TRBJ2-7, with TRBD1 identical over 9 bases. CDR1 and CDR2 from the germline V gene are SQVTM and ANQGSEA. The V and J ends lost 7 bases and 6 bases, in that order; junction bases with no gene match: 7. This CDR3 is 12 amino acids long. The CDR3 region is CSGGQGLAEQYF. The CDR3 DNA sequence: TGCAGCGGGGGACAGGGCCTCGCCGAGCAGTACTTC.

This clonotype was detected a few times. Written as DNA, the CDR3 is TGTGCCAGCAGCCCAAATCGGACTAGCGCTTCCGAGCAGTACTTC. Translation: CASSPNRTSASEQYF. This rearrangement joins TRBV9 to TRBJ2-7, with 9 bases matching TRBD2. This CDR3 contains 15 residues. The V segment lost 4 bases and the J segment 6 bases; nucleotides outside the gene matches: 11. Per germline, CDR1 SGDLS and CDR2 YYNGEE.

This clonotype has just a few counts. A much larger clone sits a single nucleotide away, making a read error possible. This chain joins TRBV3-1 and TRBJ1-1, with 7 nucleotides matching TRBD1. The trim removed 4 bases at V and 2 bases at J, leaving 10 bases unmatched. This CDR3 region has 16 residues. Germline-derived CDR1 and CDR2 are LGHDT and YNNKEL (reference sequence). The CDR3 DNA follows: TGTGCCAGCAGCCTACGGGCAGGGGGTTTCAACACTGAAGCTTTCTTT. Translated: CASSLRAGGFNTEAFF.

This chain joins TRBV3-1 and TRBJ2-1; 8 bases match TRBD2. V lost 4 bases to trimming and J lost 7 bases; unmatched junction nucleotides: 18. Germline CDR1 reads LGHDT; CDR2 reads YNNKEL (reference sequence). CDR3 size: 18 residues. CDR3: CASSPIWVAGTFMNEQFF. In nucleotides, the CDR3 is TGTGCCAGCAGCCCGATATGGGTAGCGGGGACTTTTATGAATGAGCAGTTCTTC.

This clonotype has a count of ten or more. Compared with germline, one end of the junction differs, possibly owing to a read error. V gene TRBV2 combines with J gene TRBJ1-4, with D unclear. Looked up from germline, CDR1 is SNHLY and CDR2 is FYNNEI. This CDR3 contains 14 residues. In DNA, the CDR3 is TGTGCCAGCAGTGTTAGGGCAACGAATGAAAAACTGTTTTTT. It translates to CASSVRATNEKLFF. Using reference TRBV2 and TRBJ1-4 for the parts outside the CDR3, the full variable domain is EPEVTQTPSHQVTQMGQEVILRCVPISNHLYFYWYRQILGQKVEFLVSFYNNEISEKSEIFDDQFSVERPDGSNFTLKIRSTKLEDSAMYFCASSVRATNEKLFFGSGTQLSVL.

Ten or more counts support this clonotype. The genes are TRBV3-1 and TRBJ2-3; TRBD2 aligns across 11 bases. V shed 4 bases and J 1 base; nucleotides not matched to a gene: 4. The CDR3 is 16 amino acids. Germline V gene lookup returns CDR1 LGHDT and CDR2 YNNKEL (reference sequence). CDR3 bases: TGTGCCAGCAGCCTCCAGACTAGCGGGGGCACAGATACGCAGTATTTT. The encoded protein is CASSLQTSGGTDTQYF.

This clonotype has at least ten counts. The gene calls are TRBV7-9 and TRBJ2-7; no clear D. Trimming took off 1 base at V and 4 bases at J, with 8 bases between the two ends. The CDR3 consists of 13 residues. Germline assignment: CDR1 SEHNR and CDR2 FQNEAQ (reference sequence). The DNA of the CDR3 is TGTGCCAGCAGCTTAGGACATTTTTACGAGCAGTACTTC. It yields the protein CASSLGHFYEQYF.

This clonotype was detected only a few times. The V call is TRBV20-1, the J call TRBJ2-7; D possibly uses TRBD1 or TRBD2 (6 bases each). This CDR3 contains 16 residues. The V and J ends lost 6 bases and 1 base respectively, with 22 bases between them. Germline V CDR1 and CDR2: DFQATT, SNEGSKA (reference sequence). The CDR3 region is CSASLGRVGGSYEQYF. The CDR3 DNA reads TGCAGTGCCTCCCTCGGGAGAGTAGGGGGTTCCTACGAGCAGTACTTC.

The genes are TRBV7-9 and TRBJ2-7; perhaps D is TRBD1 or TRBD2 (5 bases each). The ends were cut back, 5 bases at V and 6 bases at J, with 20 bases in the middle. CDR1 and CDR2 from the germline V gene are SEHNR and FQNEAQ (reference sequence). This CDR3 has 15 amino acids. The CDR3 bases are TGTGCCAGCAGCACCAGGGACCACGACGTACCCGAGCAGTACTTC. This encodes CASSTRDHDVPEQYF.

This clonotype was detected ten times or more. V is TRBV20-1 and J is TRBJ2-1; TRBD2 matches at 9 bases. Germline lookup yields CDR1 DFQATT and CDR2 SNEGSKA (reference sequence). CDR3 length equals 15 residues. V gave up 2 bases and J gave up 2 bases; unmatched junction bases: 4. CDR3 sequence: CSARIAGGPYNEQFF. As DNA, the CDR3 is TGCAGTGCTAGAATCGCGGGAGGGCCCTACAATGAGCAGTTCTTC.

This chain connects TRBV11-3 to TRBJ2-2, with D unresolved. Looked up from germline, CDR1 is SGHNT and CDR2 is YENEEA. The CDR3 is 15 residues long. V lost 5 bases and J lost 3, with 13 bases in between. In DNA form, the CDR3 reads TGTGCCAGCAGCCTTGCACTTACAGACACCGGGGAGCTGTTTTTT. Its translation: CASSLALTDTGELFF. The whole variable domain, filled in from reference TRBV11-3 and TRBJ2-2, reads EAGVVQSPRYKIIEKKQPVAFWCNPISGHNTLYWYLQNLGQGPELLIRYENEEAVDDSQLPKDRFSAERLKGVDSTLKIQPAELGDSAVYLCASSLALTDTGELFFGEGSRLTVL.

The sample holds many counts of this clonotype. The chain employs TRBV6-5 and TRBJ2-7; 10 bases are shared with TRBD1. V was pared by 2 bases and J by 3 bases, with 4 bases of the junction left unmatched. The CDR3 is 15 residues long. Germline loops: CDR1 MNHEY, CDR2 SVGAGI. The CDR3 sequence: CASSYNRDRGYEQYF. CDR3 sequence (DNA): TGTGCCAGCAGTTACAACCGGGACAGGGGCTACGAGCAGTACTTC.

This clonotype has ten or more counts. The genes are TRBV5-6 and TRBJ2-3; 7 nucleotides match TRBD2. CDR3 size: 13 residues. The junction had 1 base not matched to a gene; V was cut back by 1 base and J by 5 bases. CDR1 is SGHDT and CDR2 is YYEEEE in the germline V gene. DNA of the CDR3: TGTGCCAGCAGCTTGCCTAGCGGAGATACGCAGTATTTT. Its translation: CASSLPSGDTQYF.

The chain combines TRBV27 with TRBJ2-7; 10 bases fit TRBD1. There are 18 residues in the CDR3. V was clipped by 11 bases and J by 6 bases; unmatched bases: 25. Germline V gene sequence: CDR1 MNHEY, CDR2 SMNVEV (reference sequence). CDR3 sequence reads: CASGRDRGDVGGIGEQYF. CDR3 coding DNA: TGTGCCTCGGGCCGGGACAGGGGTGACGTTGGCGGGATAGGCGAGCAGTACTTC.

This clonotype appeared a few times. The chain employs TRBV10-3 and TRBJ2-6; TRBD1 is a possible D gene (6 bases). V lost 10 bases to trimming and J lost 0 bases, with 16 bases between them. This CDR3 spans 16 amino acids. CDR1 and CDR2 (germline): ENHRY, SYGVKD. The CDR3: CANRRTVSSGANVLTF. In DNA form, the CDR3 reads TGTGCCAACCGTCGGACAGTTAGCTCTGGGGCCAACGTCCTGACTTTC.

Concerning this clonotype: At one end, the junction sequence differs from germline, possibly due to a read error. The chain combines TRBV2 with TRBJ2-3; D gene ambiguous. The CDR3 spans 14 residues. Germline-derived CDR1 and CDR2 are SNHLY and FYNNEI. The CDR3 protein is CASSQATNADTQYF. CDR3 nucleotide sequence: TGCGCCAGCAGCCAAGCGACGAATGCAGATACGCAGTATTTT. Combining the CDR3 with reference TRBV2 and TRBJ2-3 gives the whole variable domain EPEVTQTPSHQVTQMGQEVILRCVPISNHLYFYWYRQILGQKVEFLVSFYNNEISEKSEIFDDQFSVERPDGSNFTLKIRSTKLEDSAMYFCASSQATNADTQYFGPGTRLTVL.

In its sample, this clonotype was seen many times. The chain has TRBV6-2 or TRBV6-3 and TRBJ2-7, with D uncertain. The CDR3 totals 13 residues. CDR1 is MNHEY and CDR2 is SVGEGT in the germline V gene. V was cut by 0 bases and J by 0 bases, with 3 bases left in between. The CDR3 sequence: CASSYSNSYEQYF. CDR3 DNA: TGTGCCAGCAGTTACTCGAACTCCTACGAGCAGTACTTC.

The gene calls are TRBV10-2 and TRBJ2-1, with 8 positions matching TRBD1. The junction had 12 bases not matched to a gene; V was cut back by 6 bases and J by 5 bases. The V gene's germline CDR1 is WSHSY and CDR2 SAAADI. CDR3 size: 16 residues. The CDR3 DNA is TGCGCCAGCAGGGTAATGACAGGGGCGAGCAACAATGAGCAGTTCTTC. As protein: CASRVMTGASNNEQFF.

Points on this clonotype: An end of the junction differs from the germline gene, which may be a read error. The rearrangement uses TRBV5-1 and TRBJ2-1; weak D call: TRBD2 (6 bases). This CDR3 spans 14 amino acids. Germline CDR1 is SGHRS and CDR2 is YFSETQ. The CDR3 spells CDSSTGSPYNEQFF. In DNA form, the CDR3 reads TGCGACAGCAGCACCGGGAGTCCCTACAATGAGCAGTTCTTC.

There are many counts of this clonotype. The chain has TRBV27 and TRBJ2-1; no clear D. The CDR3 has 14 residues. Germline loops: CDR1 MNHEY, CDR2 SMNVEV (reference sequence). The V gene lost 2 bases and the J gene lost 9 bases, with 14 bases spanning the gap. CDR3 in amino acids: CASSLVRHFSEQFF. The CDR3 DNA is TGTGCCAGCAGTTTAGTGCGACATTTCAGTGAGCAGTTCTTC.

This chain joins TRBV20-1 and TRBJ2-6, with D possibly being TRBD2 (5 bases). CDR3 size: 18 residues. Germline loops: CDR1 DFQATT, CDR2 SNEGSKA (reference sequence). The V end was cut by 3 bases, the J end by 2 bases, with 20 bases between. The DNA for the CDR3 is TGCAGTGCTAGCTTTTGGACCGACGGGATGGCTGGGGCCAACGTCCTGACTTTC. Its protein is CSASFWTDGMAGANVLTF.

This clonotype was observed many times. This rearrangement joins TRBV2 to TRBJ2-5; 7 bases map to TRBD2. CDR3 size: 15 residues. Per germline, CDR1 SNHLY and CDR2 FYNNEI. Trimming took 4 bases from V and 5 from J; bases not matched to a gene: 10. This chain's CDR3 is CASSGHGTTRETQYF. CDR3 coding DNA: TGTGCCAGCAGTGGCCACGGGACTACCAGGGAGACCCAGTACTTC.

This clonotype was counted many times. This chain links TRBV11-1 with TRBJ1-5; 9 bases fit TRBD1. The V gene end was trimmed by 3 bases and the J gene end by 9 bases; junction bases not matched to a gene: 3. CDR3 length: 13 amino acids. Germline V CDR1 and CDR2: SGHAT, FQDESV (reference sequence). CDR3 nucleotide sequence: TGTGCCAGCAGCTTCGGACAGGGGACGCCCCAGCATTTT. This gives the protein CASSFGQGTPQHF. Complete variable domain (other parts from reference TRBV11-1 and TRBJ1-5): EAEVAQSPRYKITEKSQAVAFWCDPISGHATLYWYRQILGQGPELLVQFQDESVVDDSQLPKDRFSAERLKGVDSTLKIQPAELGDSAMYLCASSFGQGTPQHFGDGTRLSIL.

This clonotype was counted at least ten times. The chain combines TRBV20-1 with TRBJ1-1; D is undetermined. CDR1 and CDR2 from the germline V gene are DFQATT and SNEGSKA (reference sequence). V was pared by 6 bases and J by 0 bases, with 11 bases between. The CDR3 sequence is 13 residues long. CDR3: CSALRSVNTEAFF. DNA for the CDR3: TGCAGTGCGCTGAGGTCGGTGAACACTGAAGCTTTCTTT.

This clonotype was seen only a few times. The chain recombines TRBV9 with TRBJ2-7; a weak D match, TRBD2 (7 bases). Germline V gives CDR1 SGDLS, CDR2 YYNGEE. This CDR3 has 16 residues. Trimming stripped 3 bases from V and 1 base from J, with 17 bases between. In DNA, the CDR3 is TGTGCCAGCAGCGCCGGCGGGGGCGGGGGATCCTACGAGCAGTACTTC. Amino acids: CASSAGGGGGSYEQYF.

The table lists this clonotype with many counts. V and J are TRBV7-9 and TRBJ2-7, with D unclear. This CDR3 is 14 amino acids long. The germline V gene encodes CDR1 SEHNR and CDR2 FQNEAQ (reference sequence). Trimming took 1 base from V and 3 from J, leaving 10 bases between them. As DNA, the CDR3 is TGTGCCAGCAGCTTAGAGTCGCGGATCTACGAGCAGTACTTC. Protein: CASSLESRIYEQYF.

In this sample, this clonotype turned up a few times. The CDR3 DNA sequence: TGTGCCTGGAGAGCCAGCTCTGGGGCCAACGTCCTGACTTTC. The encoded protein is CAWRASSGANVLTF. The chain joins TRBV30 to TRBJ2-6, with no clear D. Germline CDR1 GTSNPN, CDR2 SVGIG (reference sequence). CDR3 length: 14 residues. V was clipped by 3 bases and J by 0 bases, with 6 bases between them.

This clonotype was seen at least ten times. The chain has TRBV20-1 and TRBJ2-3, with 9 positions matching TRBD2. CDR1 is DFQATT, CDR2 SNEGSKA, per germline (reference sequence). The trim removed 0 bases at V and 2 bases at J, leaving 15 bases unmatched. The CDR3 is made up of 19 amino acids. CDR3 sequence (DNA): TGCAGTGCTAGAGATTCGGTCGGTAGAAGCGGGGGGCCCACAGATACGCAGTATTTT. It encodes CSARDSVGRSGGPTDTQYF.